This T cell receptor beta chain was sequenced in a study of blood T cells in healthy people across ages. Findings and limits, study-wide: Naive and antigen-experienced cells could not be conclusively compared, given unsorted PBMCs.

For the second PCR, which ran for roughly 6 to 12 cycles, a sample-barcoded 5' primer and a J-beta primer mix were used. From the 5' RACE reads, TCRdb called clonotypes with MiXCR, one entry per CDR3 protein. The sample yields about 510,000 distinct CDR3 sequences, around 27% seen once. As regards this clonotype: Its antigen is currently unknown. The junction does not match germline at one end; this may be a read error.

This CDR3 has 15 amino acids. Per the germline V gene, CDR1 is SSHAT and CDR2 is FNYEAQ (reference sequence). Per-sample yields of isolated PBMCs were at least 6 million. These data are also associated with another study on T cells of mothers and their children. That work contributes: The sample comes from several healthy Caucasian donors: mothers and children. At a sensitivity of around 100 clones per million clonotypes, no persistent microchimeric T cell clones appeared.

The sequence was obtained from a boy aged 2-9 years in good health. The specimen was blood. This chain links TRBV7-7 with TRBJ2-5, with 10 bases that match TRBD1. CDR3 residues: CASSRTGGFGETQYF. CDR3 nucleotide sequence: TGTGCTAGCAGCCGGACAGGGGGATTCGGAGAGACCCAGTACTTC.